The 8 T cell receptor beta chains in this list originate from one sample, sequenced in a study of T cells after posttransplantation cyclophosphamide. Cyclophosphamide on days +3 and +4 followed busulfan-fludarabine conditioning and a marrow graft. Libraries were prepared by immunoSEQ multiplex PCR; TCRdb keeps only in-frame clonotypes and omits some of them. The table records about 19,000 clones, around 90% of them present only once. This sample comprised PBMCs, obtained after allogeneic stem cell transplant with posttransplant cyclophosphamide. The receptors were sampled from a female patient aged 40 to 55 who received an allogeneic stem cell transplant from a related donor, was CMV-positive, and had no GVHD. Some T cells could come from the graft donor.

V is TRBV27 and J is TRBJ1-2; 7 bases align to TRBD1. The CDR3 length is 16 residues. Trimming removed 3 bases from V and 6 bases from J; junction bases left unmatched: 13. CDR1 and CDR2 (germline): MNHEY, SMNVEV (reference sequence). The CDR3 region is CASSLVPTGERNGYTF. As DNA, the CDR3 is TGTGCCAGCAGTTTGGTGCCCACAGGGGAACGTAATGGCTACACCTTC.

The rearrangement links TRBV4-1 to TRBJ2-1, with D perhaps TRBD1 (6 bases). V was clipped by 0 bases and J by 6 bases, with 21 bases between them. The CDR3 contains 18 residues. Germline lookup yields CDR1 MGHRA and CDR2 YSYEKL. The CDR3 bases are TGCGCCAGCAGCCAAGATAAAGACCCGGTCATACAGGGCAATGAGCAGTTCTTC. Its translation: CASSQDKDPVIQGNEQFF.

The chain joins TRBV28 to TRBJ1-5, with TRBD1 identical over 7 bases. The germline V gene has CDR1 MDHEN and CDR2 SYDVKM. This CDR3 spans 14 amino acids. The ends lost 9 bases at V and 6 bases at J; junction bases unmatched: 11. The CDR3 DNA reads TGTGCCAGTTTAGCTTACAGGGGAGGTCAGCCCCAGCATTTT. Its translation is CASLAYRGGQPQHF.

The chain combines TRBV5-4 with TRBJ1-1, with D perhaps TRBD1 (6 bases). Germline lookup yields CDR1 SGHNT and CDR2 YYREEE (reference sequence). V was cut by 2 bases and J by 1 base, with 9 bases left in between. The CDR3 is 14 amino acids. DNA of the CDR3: TGTGCCAGCAGCTTAGGACAGTGGAACACTGAAGCTTTCTTT. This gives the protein CASSLGQWNTEAFF.

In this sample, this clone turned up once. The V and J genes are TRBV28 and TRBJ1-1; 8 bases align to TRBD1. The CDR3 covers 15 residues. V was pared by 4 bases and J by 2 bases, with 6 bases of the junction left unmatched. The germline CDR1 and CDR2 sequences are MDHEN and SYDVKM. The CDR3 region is CASSSLDRENTEAFF. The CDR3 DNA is TGTGCCAGCAGTTCCCTGGACAGGGAAAACACTGAAGCTTTCTTT.

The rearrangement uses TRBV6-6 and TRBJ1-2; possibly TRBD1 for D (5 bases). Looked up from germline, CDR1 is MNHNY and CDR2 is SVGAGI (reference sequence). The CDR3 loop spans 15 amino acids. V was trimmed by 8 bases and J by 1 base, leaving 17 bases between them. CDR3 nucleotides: TGTGCCAGCTCTCCTGGGGACTTGGTTAACTATGGCTACACCTTC. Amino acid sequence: CASSPGDLVNYGYTF.

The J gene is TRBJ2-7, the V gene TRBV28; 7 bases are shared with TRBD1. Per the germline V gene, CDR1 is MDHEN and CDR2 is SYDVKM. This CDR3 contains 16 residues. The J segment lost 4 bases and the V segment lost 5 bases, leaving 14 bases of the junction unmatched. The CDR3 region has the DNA TGTGCCAGCAGTAACCTCCGAGGGACAGCACCTTACGAGCAGTACTTC. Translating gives CASSNLRGTAPYEQYF.

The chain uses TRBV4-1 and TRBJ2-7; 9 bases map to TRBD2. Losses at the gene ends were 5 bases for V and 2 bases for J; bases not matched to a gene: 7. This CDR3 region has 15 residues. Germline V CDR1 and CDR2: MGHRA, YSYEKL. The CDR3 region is CASSSIAGATYEQYF. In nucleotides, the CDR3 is TGCGCCAGCAGCTCTATAGCGGGAGCAACCTACGAGCAGTACTTC.